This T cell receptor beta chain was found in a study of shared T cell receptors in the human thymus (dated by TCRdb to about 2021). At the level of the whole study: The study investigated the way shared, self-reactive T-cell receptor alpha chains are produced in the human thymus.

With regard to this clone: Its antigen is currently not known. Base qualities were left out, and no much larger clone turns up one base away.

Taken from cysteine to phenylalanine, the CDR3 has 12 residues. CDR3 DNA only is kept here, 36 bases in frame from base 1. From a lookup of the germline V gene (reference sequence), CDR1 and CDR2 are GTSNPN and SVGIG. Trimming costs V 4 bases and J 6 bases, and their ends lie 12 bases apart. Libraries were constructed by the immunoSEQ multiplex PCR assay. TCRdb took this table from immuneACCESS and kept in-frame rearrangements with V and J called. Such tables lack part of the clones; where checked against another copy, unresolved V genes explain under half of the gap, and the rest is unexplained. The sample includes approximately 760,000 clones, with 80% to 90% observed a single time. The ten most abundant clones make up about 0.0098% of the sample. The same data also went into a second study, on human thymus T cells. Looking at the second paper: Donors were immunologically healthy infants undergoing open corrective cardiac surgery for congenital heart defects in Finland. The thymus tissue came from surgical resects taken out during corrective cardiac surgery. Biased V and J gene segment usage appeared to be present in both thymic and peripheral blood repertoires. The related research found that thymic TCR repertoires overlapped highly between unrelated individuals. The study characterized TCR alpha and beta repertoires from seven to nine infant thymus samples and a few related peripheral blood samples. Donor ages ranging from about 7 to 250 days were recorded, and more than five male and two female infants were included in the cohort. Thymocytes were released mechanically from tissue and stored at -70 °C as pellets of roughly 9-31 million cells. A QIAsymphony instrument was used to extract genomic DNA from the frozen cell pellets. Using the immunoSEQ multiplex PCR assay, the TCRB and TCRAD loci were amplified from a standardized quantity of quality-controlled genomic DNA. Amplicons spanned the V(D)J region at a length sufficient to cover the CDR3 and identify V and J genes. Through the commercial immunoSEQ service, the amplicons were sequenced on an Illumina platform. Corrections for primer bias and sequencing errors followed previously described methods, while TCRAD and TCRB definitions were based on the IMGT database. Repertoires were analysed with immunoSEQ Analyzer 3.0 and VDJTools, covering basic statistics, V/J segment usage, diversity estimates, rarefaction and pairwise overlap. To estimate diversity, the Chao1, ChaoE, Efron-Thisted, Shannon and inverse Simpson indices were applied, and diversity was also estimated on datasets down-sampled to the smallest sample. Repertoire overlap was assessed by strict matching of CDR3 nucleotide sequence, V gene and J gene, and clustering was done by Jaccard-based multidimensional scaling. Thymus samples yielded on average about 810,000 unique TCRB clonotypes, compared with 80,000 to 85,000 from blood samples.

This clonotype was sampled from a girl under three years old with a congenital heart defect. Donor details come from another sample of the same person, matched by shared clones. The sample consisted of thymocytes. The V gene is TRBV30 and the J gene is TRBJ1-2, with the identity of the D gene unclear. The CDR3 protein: CAWTTGENGYTF. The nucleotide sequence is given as TGTGCCTGGACGACGGGAGAGAATGGCTACACCTTC.